Listed here are 13 T cell receptor beta chains from one sample, sequenced in a study of CD8 T cells in Susac syndrome (dated by TCRdb to between 2018 and 2021). The library was produced with the immunoSEQ multiplex PCR assay. RNA was extracted using the RNeasy kit, and roughly 0.5 to 1 ug of the RNA was reverse transcribed with random hexamers. TCRdb trimmed the raw reads at Q25, called clones with MiXCR and kept productive beta chains. Each record represents a unique CDR3 protein, reported with the most common genes and DNA among its rows. The sample has under 200,000 distinct CDR3 sequences on record, around 95% of them singletons. Less than 0.11% of the sample is in the top ten clones. Material for sequencing was CD4+ T cells from PBMCs. The receptors derive from a human donor in good health.

This clonotype appeared a few times. This sequence joins TRBV18 and TRBJ1-2; no reliable D call. CDR1 is KGHSH, CDR2 LQKENI, per germline. Trimming pared 2 bases from V and 2 bases from J, leaving 6 bases between. The CDR3 spans 13 residues. The CDR3 region is CASSPDSNYGYTF. The CDR3 DNA reads as TGTGCCAGCTCACCAGACTCGAACTATGGCTACACCTTC.

The V gene is TRBV7-6, the J gene TRBJ1-2, with D maybe TRBD1 (5 bases). V lost 5 bases, J lost 6 bases, and 7 bases lay in between. The CDR3 loop spans 11 amino acids. CDR1 and CDR2 from the germline V gene are SGHVS and FNYEAQ. In DNA, the CDR3 is TGTGCCAGCAGCCAGGGTCATGGCTACACCTTC. Residues: CASSQGHGYTF.

The V and J genes are TRBV28 and TRBJ2-7; 8 bases match TRBD2. With 10 bases clipped from V and 4 bases from J, the junction kept 12 bases outside the gene matches. The germline V gene has CDR1 MDHEN and CDR2 SYDVKM. This CDR3 has 14 residues. The CDR3 region is CATSSGGLNYEQYV. CDR3 sequence (DNA): TGTGCCACCTCCTCGGGGGGGCTCAATTACGAGCAGTACGTC.

J is TRBJ2-3 and V is TRBV29-1; the D gene could be TRBD1 or TRBD2 (6 bases each). The CDR3 has 15 residues. V was clipped by 1 base and J by 1 base, with 12 bases between them. The germline V gene has CDR1 SQVTM and CDR2 ANQGSEA. In DNA, the CDR3 is TGCAGCGTTGAAGCGCCTAGGGGGGGCACAGATACGCAGTATTTT. It is translated as CSVEAPRGGTDTQYF.

The rearrangement joins TRBV18 to TRBJ1-5, with D possibly matching TRBD1 (5 bases). The CDR3 extends over 17 amino acids. Per germline, CDR1 KGHSH and CDR2 LQKENI. Trimming removed 2 bases at V and 4 bases at J, with 18 bases between. In DNA form, the CDR3 reads TGTGCCAGCTCACCAAGAAGGCGCAGGGACGGAAATCAGCCCCAGCATTTT. Its protein product is CASSPRRRRDGNQPQHF.

This clonotype was recorded once. The V and J genes are TRBV28 and TRBJ1-5; TRBD1 might be the D (5 bases). Germline assignment: CDR1 MDHEN and CDR2 SYDVKM. V dropped 7 bases and J dropped 6 bases, with 10 bases sitting between them. This CDR3 is 12 amino acids long. CDR3 region: CASTADIQPQHF. The CDR3 nucleotides read TGTGCCAGCACCGCGGACATTCAGCCCCAGCATTTT. Using reference TRBV28 and TRBJ1-5 for the parts outside the CDR3, the full variable domain is DVKVTQSSRYLVKRTGEKVFLECVQDMDHENMFWYRQDPGLGLRLIYFSYDVKMKEKGDIPEGYSVSREKKERFSLILESASTNQTSMYLCASTADIQPQHFGDGTRLSIL.

This chain uses TRBV5-1 with TRBJ2-5; D is possibly TRBD1 (6 bases). In germline, CDR1 is SGHRS, CDR2 YFSETQ. The germline V and J ends were trimmed by 1 base and 3 bases, with 7 bases remaining between them. There are 13 residues in the CDR3. The CDR3 bases are TGCGCCAGCAGCTTGCGGACAGAAGAGACCCAGTACTTC. Amino acid sequence: CASSLRTEETQYF.

The chain recombines TRBV3-1 with TRBJ1-2, with D unresolved. Germline CDR1 is LGHDT and CDR2 is YNNKEL (reference sequence). This CDR3 contains 15 residues. Trimming took 0 bases from V and 8 from J, leaving 16 bases between them. The CDR3 DNA sequence: TGTGCCAGCAGCCAAGAGCCAAGCGCTGCCCGGGGCTACACCTTC. It encodes CASSQEPSAARGYTF.

The chain employs TRBV3-1 and TRBJ1-2; no firm D call. There are 13 residues in the CDR3. CDR1 is LGHDT, CDR2 YNNKEL, per germline (reference sequence). With 4 bases removed from V and 0 bases from J, the gap between germline ends came to 6 bases. The CDR3 is CASSRPANYGYTF. The CDR3 region has the DNA TGTGCCAGCAGCCGCCCCGCTAACTATGGCTACACCTTC. Full variable domain (rest looked up from reference TRBV3-1 and TRBJ1-2): DTAVSQTPKYLVTQMGNDKSIKCEQNLGHDTMYWYKQDSKKFLKIMFSYNNKELIINETVPNRFSPKSPDKAHLNLHINSLELGDSAVYFCASSRPANYGYTFGSGTRLTVV.

J is TRBJ2-7 and V is TRBV7-9; D is possibly TRBD1 (6 bases). Germline-derived CDR1 and CDR2 are SEHNR and FQNEAQ (reference sequence). The V end was cut by 4 bases, the J end by 4 bases, with 14 bases between. The length of the CDR3 is 14 residues. The CDR3 sequence: CASSSKGHSYEQYF. The CDR3 DNA sequence: TGTGCCAGCAGCTCGAAGGGACACTCATACGAGCAGTACTTC.

The chain employs TRBV12-3 or TRBV12-4 and TRBJ2-5; a weak D match, TRBD1 (6 bases). Trimming cost V 6 bases and J 0 bases, with 17 bases left between them. The CDR3 extends over 16 amino acids. The CDR3 DNA reads TGTGCCAGCAGACTTTACCAGGGGAATTACCAAGAGACCCAGTACTTC. It is translated as CASRLYQGNYQETQYF.

The chain is built from TRBV29-1 and TRBJ2-5, with 11 bases that match TRBD1. Germline lookup yields CDR1 SQVTM and CDR2 ANQGSEA. CDR3 length equals 14 residues. V trimming: 0 bases; J trimming: 4 bases; junction bases outside the gene matches: 1. The CDR3 region has the DNA TGCAGCGTTGAAGATGGGACAGGGGGAGAGACCCAGTACTTC. This codes for CSVEDGTGGETQYF.

This clonotype was seen a few times. The rearrangement joins TRBV18 to TRBJ1-2; D is unclear. Germline CDR1 reads KGHSH; CDR2 reads LQKENI. This CDR3 has 13 amino acids. V lost 0 bases and J 4 bases, leaving 6 bases between the germline ends. CDR3 sequence: CASSPPGLYGYTF. The CDR3 DNA reads TGTGCCAGCTCACCACCAGGGCTCTATGGCTACACCTTC.